This T cell receptor beta chain was sequenced during a study of T cell repertoires in aging, cancer and after chemotherapy. Overall study: Paired samples before and after chemotherapy came from glioblastoma patients receiving temozolomide-based therapy.

TRB rearrangements spanning V, D and J were amplified using mixed TRB-A/B primers. TCRdb re-derived calls from the multiplex PCR reads in MiXCR, one entry per CDR3 protein. The table has about 2,700 distinct CDR3 sequences, approximately 24% seen once. Amplification of TCR beta used genomic DNA extracted from peripheral blood. Study conclusions and caveats: Age-matched healthy donors had significantly more diverse, less clonal blood TCR repertoires than untreated cancer patients.

Points on this clonotype: No antigen is known for it.

Germline CDR1 is SGHTA and CDR2 is FQGNSA. V was pared by 5 bases and J by 2 bases, with 8 bases of the junction left unmatched. The CDR3 totals 16 residues. The specimen sequenced was blood. This clonotype was obtained from a human donor with a solid tumor. The chain couples TRBV7-2 to TRBJ2-7, with 11 bases aligning to TRBD2. Written as DNA, the CDR3 is TGTGCCAGCAGCCCGCCGACTAGCGGGGAGGCCTACGAGCAGTACTTC. It yields the protein CASSPPTSGEAYEQYF. Using reference TRBV7-2 and TRBJ2-7 for the parts outside the CDR3, the full variable domain is GAGVSQSPSNKVTEKGKDVELRCDPISGHTALYWYRQSLGQGLEFLIYFQGNSAPDKSGLPSDRFSAERTGGSVSTLTIQRTQQEDSAVYLCASSPPTSGEAYEQYFGPGTRLTVT.